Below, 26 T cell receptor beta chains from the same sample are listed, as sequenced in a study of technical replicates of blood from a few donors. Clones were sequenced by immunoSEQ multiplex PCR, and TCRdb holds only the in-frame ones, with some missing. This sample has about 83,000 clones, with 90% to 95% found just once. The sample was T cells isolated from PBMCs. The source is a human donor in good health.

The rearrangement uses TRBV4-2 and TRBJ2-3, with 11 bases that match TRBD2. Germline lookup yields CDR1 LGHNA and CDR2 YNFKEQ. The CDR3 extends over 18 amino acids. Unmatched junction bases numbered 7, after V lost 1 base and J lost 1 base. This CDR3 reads CASSQGVAGGLGTDTQYF. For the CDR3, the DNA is TGTGCCAGCAGCCAAGGGGTAGCGGGAGGGTTGGGCACAGATACGCAGTATTTT.

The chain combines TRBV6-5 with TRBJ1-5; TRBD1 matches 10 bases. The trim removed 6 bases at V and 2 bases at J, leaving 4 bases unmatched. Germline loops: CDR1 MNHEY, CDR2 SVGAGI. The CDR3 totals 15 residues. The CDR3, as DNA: TGTGCCAGCAGGCGACAGGGGGCCGGCAATCAGCCCCAGCATTTT. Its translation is CASRRQGAGNQPQHF.

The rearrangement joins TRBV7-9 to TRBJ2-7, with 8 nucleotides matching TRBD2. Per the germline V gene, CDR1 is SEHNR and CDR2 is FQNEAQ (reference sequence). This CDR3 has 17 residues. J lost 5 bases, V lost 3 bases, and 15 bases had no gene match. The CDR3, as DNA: TGTGCCAGCAGCTTTATCTCAGCGGGAGTATTTCCCAACGAGCAGTACTTC. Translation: CASSFISAGVFPNEQYF.

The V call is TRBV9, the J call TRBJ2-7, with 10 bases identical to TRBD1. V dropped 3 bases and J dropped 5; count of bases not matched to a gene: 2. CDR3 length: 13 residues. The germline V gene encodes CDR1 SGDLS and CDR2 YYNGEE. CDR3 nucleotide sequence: TGTGCCAGCAGCGGGGGGACAGGGGACGAGCAGTACTTC. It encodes CASSGGTGDEQYF.

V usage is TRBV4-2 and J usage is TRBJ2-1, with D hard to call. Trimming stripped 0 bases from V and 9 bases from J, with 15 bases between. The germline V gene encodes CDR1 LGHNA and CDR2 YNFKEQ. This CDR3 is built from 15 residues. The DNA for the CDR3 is TGTGCCAGCAGCCAAGAAGTTGGTCCCCCTACTGAGCAGTTCTTC. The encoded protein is CASSQEVGPPTEQFF.

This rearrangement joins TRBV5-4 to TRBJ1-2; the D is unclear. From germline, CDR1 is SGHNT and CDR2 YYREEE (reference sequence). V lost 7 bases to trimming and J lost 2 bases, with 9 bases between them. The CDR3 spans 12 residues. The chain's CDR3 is CASGNRNYGYTF. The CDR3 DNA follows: TGTGCCAGCGGCAACCGAAACTATGGCTACACCTTC.

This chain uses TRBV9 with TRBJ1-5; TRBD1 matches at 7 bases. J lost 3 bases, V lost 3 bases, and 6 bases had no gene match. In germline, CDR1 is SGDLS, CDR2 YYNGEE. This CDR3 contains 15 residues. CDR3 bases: TGTGCCAGCAGCGCAGCAGGGGGTGCCAATCAGCCCCAGCATTTT. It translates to CASSAAGGANQPQHF.

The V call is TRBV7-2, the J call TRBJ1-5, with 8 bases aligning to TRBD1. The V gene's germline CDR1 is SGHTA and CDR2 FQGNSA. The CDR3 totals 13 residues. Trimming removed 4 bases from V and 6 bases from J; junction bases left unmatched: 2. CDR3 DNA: TGTGCCAGCAGCTCACAGGGGGGTCAGCCCCAGCATTTT. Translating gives CASSSQGGQPQHF.

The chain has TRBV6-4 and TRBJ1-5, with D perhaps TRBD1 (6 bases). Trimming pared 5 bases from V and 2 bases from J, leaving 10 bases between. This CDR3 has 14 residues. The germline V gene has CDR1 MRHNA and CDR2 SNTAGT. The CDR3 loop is CASSKEGGNQPQHF. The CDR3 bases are TGTGCCAGCAGTAAAGAGGGGGGCAATCAGCCCCAGCATTTT.

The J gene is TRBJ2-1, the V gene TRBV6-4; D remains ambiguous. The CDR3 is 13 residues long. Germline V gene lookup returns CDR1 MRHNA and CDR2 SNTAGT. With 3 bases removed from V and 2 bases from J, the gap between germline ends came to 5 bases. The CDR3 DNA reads TGTGCCAGCAGTGAGAGTCCCTACAATGAGCAGTTCTTC. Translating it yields CASSESPYNEQFF.

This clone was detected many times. The CDR3 reads CASSYSTRLAKNEQFF. The CDR3 DNA reads TGTGCCAGCAGTTACAGTACGAGACTAGCGAAGAATGAGCAGTTCTTC. The genes are TRBV6-6 and TRBJ2-1; 8 nucleotides align to TRBD2. Germline V gene lookup returns CDR1 MNHNY and CDR2 SVGAGI (reference sequence). The V segment lost 2 bases and the J segment 7 bases; nucleotides outside the gene matches: 10. The CDR3 is 16 amino acids.

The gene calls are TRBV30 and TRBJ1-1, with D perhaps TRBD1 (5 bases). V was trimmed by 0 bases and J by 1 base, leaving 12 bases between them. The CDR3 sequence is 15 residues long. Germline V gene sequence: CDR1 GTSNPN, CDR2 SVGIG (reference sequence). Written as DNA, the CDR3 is TGTGCCTGGAGTGTACCGTGGCAGGGGAACACTGAAGCTTTCTTT. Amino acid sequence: CAWSVPWQGNTEAFF.

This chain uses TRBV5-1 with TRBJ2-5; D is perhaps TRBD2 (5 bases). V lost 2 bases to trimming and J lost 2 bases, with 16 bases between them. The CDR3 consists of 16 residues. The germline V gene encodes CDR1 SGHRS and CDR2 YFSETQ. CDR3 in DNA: TGCGCCAGCAGCTTTGGCACCAACGGGGAACAAGAGACCCAGTACTTC. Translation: CASSFGTNGEQETQYF.

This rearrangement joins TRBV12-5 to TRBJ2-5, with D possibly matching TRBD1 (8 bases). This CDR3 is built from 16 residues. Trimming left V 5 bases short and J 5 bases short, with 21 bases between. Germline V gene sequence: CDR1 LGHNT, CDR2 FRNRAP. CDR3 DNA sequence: TGTGCTAGTGGTCCCTCCTCCAGGGGGCGGGAGGAGACCCAGTACTTC. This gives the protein CASGPSSRGREETQYF.

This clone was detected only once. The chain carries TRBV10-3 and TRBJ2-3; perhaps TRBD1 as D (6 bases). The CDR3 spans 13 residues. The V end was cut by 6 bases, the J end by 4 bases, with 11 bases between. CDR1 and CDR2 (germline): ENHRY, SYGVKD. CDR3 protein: CAISEQGSDTQYF. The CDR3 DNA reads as TGTGCCATCAGCGAACAGGGTTCAGATACGCAGTATTTT.

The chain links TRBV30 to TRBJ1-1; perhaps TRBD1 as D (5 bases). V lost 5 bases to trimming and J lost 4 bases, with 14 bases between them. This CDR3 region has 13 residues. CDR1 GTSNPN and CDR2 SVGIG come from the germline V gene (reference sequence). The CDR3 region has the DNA TGTGCCTGGGCCCTTCTGGGGGGCACTGAAGCTTTCTTT. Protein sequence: CAWALLGGTEAFF.

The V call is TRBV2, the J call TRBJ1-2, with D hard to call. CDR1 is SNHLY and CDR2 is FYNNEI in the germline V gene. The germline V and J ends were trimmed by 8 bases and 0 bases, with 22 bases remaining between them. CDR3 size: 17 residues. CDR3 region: CASGRSALSTANYGYTF. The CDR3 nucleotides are TGTGCCAGCGGTAGGTCAGCGTTATCCACTGCTAACTATGGCTACACCTTC.

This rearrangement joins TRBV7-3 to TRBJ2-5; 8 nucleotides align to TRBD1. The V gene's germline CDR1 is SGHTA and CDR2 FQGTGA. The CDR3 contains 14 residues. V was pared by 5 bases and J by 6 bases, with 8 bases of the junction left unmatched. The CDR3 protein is CASSPGTGPKTQYF. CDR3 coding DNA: TGTGCCAGCAGCCCAGGGACAGGTCCGAAGACCCAGTACTTC.

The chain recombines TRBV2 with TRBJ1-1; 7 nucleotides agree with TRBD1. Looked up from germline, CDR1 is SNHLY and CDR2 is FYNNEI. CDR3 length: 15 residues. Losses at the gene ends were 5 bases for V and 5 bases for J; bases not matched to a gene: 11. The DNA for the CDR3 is TGTGCCAGCAGTTCCTTTACAGGGGAGGTTACTGAAGCTTTCTTT. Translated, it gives CASSSFTGEVTEAFF.

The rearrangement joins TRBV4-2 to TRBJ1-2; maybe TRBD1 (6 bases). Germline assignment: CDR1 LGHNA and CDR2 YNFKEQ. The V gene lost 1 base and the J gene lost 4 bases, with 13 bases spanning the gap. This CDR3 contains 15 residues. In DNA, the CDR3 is TGTGCCAGCAGCCAAGGCAGGGGCCAAGGCTATGGCTACACCTTC. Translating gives CASSQGRGQGYGYTF.

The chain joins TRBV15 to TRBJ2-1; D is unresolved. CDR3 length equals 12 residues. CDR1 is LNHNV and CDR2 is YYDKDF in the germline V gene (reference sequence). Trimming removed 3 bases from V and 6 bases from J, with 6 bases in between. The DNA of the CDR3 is TGTGCCACCAGCAGGACAAGCAATGAGCAGTTCTTC. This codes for CATSRTSNEQFF.

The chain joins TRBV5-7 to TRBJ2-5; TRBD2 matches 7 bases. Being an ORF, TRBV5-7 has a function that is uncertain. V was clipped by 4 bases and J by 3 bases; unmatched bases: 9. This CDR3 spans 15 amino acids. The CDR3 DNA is TGTGCCAGCAGCACCCAGGGAGGGGCGAAAGAGACCCAGTACTTC. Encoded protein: CASSTQGGAKETQYF.

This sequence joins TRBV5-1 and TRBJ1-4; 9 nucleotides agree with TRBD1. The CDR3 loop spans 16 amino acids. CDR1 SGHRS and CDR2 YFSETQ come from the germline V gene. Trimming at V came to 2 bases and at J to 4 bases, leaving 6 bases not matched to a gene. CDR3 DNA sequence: TGCGCCAGCAGCTTAACAGGGGGCTGGGATAATGAAAAACTGTTTTTT. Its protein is CASSLTGGWDNEKLFF.

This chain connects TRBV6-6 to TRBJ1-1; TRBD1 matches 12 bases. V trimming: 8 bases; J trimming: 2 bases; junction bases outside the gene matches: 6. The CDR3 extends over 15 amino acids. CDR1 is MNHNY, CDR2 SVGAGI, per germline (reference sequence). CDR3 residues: CASRGQGAANTEAFF. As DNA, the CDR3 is TGTGCCAGCCGGGGACAGGGGGCCGCAAACACTGAAGCTTTCTTT.

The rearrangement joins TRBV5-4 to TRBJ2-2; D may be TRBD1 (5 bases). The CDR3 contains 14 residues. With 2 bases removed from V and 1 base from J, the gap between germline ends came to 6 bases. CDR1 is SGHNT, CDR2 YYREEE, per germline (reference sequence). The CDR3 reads CASSLGQNTGELFF. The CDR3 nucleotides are TGTGCCAGCAGCTTAGGACAGAACACCGGGGAGCTGTTTTTT.

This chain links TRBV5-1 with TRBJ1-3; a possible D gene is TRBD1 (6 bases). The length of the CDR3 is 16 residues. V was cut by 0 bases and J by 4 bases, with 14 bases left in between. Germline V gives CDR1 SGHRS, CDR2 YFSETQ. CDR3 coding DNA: TGCGCCAGCAGCTTGGGCGACAGGAAGCTGGGAAACACCATATATTTT. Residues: CASSLGDRKLGNTIYF.